Shown below are 23 T cell receptor beta chains from a single sample sequenced in a study of T cells in Graves' hyperthyroidism and ophthalmopathy (dated by TCRdb to the late 2010s). To prepare the library, multiplex PCR was applied. Instrument used: Illumina HiSeq 2000. The TCR beta CDR3 regions were amplified from the RNA transcripts. A first-round RT-PCR of the TCR CDR3 used the HTBI primer set with the Qiagen OneStep RT-PCR kit. TCRdb reworked the public reads: Q25 trimming with fastp, MiXCR clone assembly, productive beta chains retained. Each CDR3 protein appears once, grouped with its most common genes and DNA. For this sample the table gives fewer than 900,000 distinct CDR3 sequences, of which 16% were detected only once. The ten most abundant clones make up approximately 8% of the sample. The sequenced material came from blood. The receptor source for this set is a man aged 18 to 29 with Graves' hyperthyroidism.

This clonotype was detected many times. The V call is TRBV28, the J call TRBJ2-7; TRBD2 agrees at 8 bases. The CDR3 is made up of 15 amino acids. J lost 0 bases, V lost 1 base, and 2 bases had no gene match. The V gene's germline CDR1 is MDHEN and CDR2 SYDVKM. CDR3 protein: CASSLYGGVSYEQYF. DNA of the CDR3: TGTGCCAGCAGTTTATACGGGGGGGTCTCCTACGAGCAGTACTTC.

The chain has TRBV12-3 or TRBV12-4 and TRBJ2-7; 8 bases are a match to TRBD2. The CDR3 runs 14 residues. Trimming at V came to 6 bases and at J to 0 bases, leaving 4 bases not matched to a gene. CDR3 bases: TGTGCCAGCAGCCTAGCGGGCCACTCCTACGAGCAGTACTTC. It specifies CASSLAGHSYEQYF.

This clonotype was counted at least ten times. The J gene is TRBJ2-7, the V gene TRBV6-1, with 8 bases fitting TRBD1. The trim removed 7 bases at V and 2 bases at J, leaving 4 bases unmatched. Germline assignment: CDR1 MNHNS and CDR2 SASEGT. CDR3 size: 13 residues. CDR3 protein: CASTGTGTYEQYF. For the CDR3, the DNA is TGTGCCAGCACCGGGACAGGAACCTACGAGCAGTACTTC.

This clonotype was recorded many times. V is TRBV30 and J is TRBJ2-3; perhaps TRBD2 as D (5 bases). Per germline, CDR1 GTSNPN and CDR2 SVGIG (reference sequence). The CDR3 contains 13 residues. Trimming stripped 4 bases from V and 0 bases from J, with 8 bases between. CDR3 DNA sequence: TGTGCCTGGACAGCGGTAAGCACAGATACGCAGTATTTT. Translation gives CAWTAVSTDTQYF.

The chain joins TRBV18 to TRBJ1-1, with D maybe TRBD1 (6 bases). Germline V CDR1 and CDR2: KGHSH, LQKENI. Trimming cost V 6 bases and J 1 base, with 18 bases left between them. This CDR3 region has 16 residues. CDR3 in amino acids: CASSPDRFPANTEAFF. DNA of the CDR3: TGTGCCAGCTCCCCTGACAGGTTCCCCGCGAACACTGAAGCTTTCTTT.

This clonotype was detected only a few times. This could be a read error, since a much larger clone is one nucleotide away. The DNA of the CDR3 is TGTGCCAGCAGCCCCAGACAGGGGGCATCCTACAATGAGCAGTACTTC. It codes for CASSPRQGASYNEQYF. V is TRBV7-2 and J is TRBJ2-1; TRBD1 matches 10 bases. The last part of the DNA fits TRBJ2-7 better; the J call may be wrong. Germline loops: CDR1 SGHTA, CDR2 FQGNSA. The CDR3 sequence is 16 residues long.

The rearrangement joins TRBV20-1 to TRBJ2-4; D not certain. V lost 1 base to trimming and J lost 6 bases, with 10 bases between them. The CDR3 extends over 13 amino acids. Per germline, CDR1 DFQATT and CDR2 SNEGSKA (reference sequence). The CDR3 region is CSARVGRRNIQYF. The CDR3, as DNA: TGCAGTGCTAGAGTTGGACGGAGAAACATTCAGTACTTC.

V and J are TRBV19 and TRBJ1-2; tentatively, D is TRBD1 (5 bases). The CDR3 spans 17 residues. V lost 6 bases to trimming and J lost 0 bases, with 20 bases between them. Germline V gives CDR1 LNHDA, CDR2 SQIVND (reference sequence). The CDR3 coding sequence is TGTGCCAGTAGCGTGAAGGGGAAAGAAACTCCTAACTATGGCTACACCTTC. Translating it yields CASSVKGKETPNYGYTF.

This clonotype was found many times. The V call is TRBV7-3, the J call TRBJ2-5; TRBD1 matches 10 bases. The CDR3 spans 16 residues. Per germline, CDR1 SGHTA and CDR2 FQGTGA. V gave up 5 bases and J gave up 2 bases; unmatched junction bases: 8. CDR3 nucleotides: TGTGCCAGCAGCGCTACTGGGGACAGGGGTCAAGAGACCCAGTACTTC. This translates into CASSATGDRGQETQYF.

This clonotype was seen a handful of times. V and J are TRBV9 and TRBJ1-4, with D uncertain. The V end was cut by 0 bases, the J end by 3 bases, with 3 bases between. The CDR3 totals 13 residues. CDR1 SGDLS and CDR2 YYNGEE come from the germline V gene. CDR3 nucleotide sequence: TGTGCCAGCAGCGTAGATGCTAATGAAAAACTGTTTTTT. It specifies CASSVDANEKLFF.

The sample holds many counts of this clonotype. The chain carries TRBV2 and TRBJ2-2; unclear D gene. V lost 7 bases to trimming and J lost 6 bases, with 12 bases between them. Per germline, CDR1 SNHLY and CDR2 FYNNEI. The CDR3 has 13 residues. CDR3 coding DNA: TGTGCCAGCAAGTGGCAGTTTGCCGGGGAGCTGTTTTTT. Translation gives CASKWQFAGELFF.

CDR3 coding DNA: TGTGCCAGCAGGAGAGCGGGAGAGAAATGCGAGCAGTACTTC. This codes for CASRRAGEKCEQYF. The chain uses TRBV6-1 and TRBJ2-7; 8 bases match TRBD2. The V gene end was trimmed by 6 bases and the J gene end by 6 bases; junction bases not matched to a gene: 10. CDR1 MNHNS and CDR2 SASEGT come from the germline V gene. This CDR3 has 14 residues.

The gene calls are TRBV11-2 and TRBJ2-7, with no clear D. The germline V and J ends were trimmed by 5 bases and 6 bases, with 11 bases remaining between them. Germline V lookup: CDR1 SGHAT, CDR2 FQNNGV. This CDR3 region has 12 residues. CDR3 sequence: CASSPGTSEQYF. The CDR3 DNA reads as TGTGCCAGCAGCCCAGGAACAAGCGAGCAGTACTTC.

This clonotype showed up many times. The V and J genes are TRBV28 and TRBJ2-5; D may match TRBD1 or TRBD2 (5 bases each). With 2 bases removed from V and 0 bases from J, the gap between germline ends came to 19 bases. Germline V gene sequence: CDR1 MDHEN, CDR2 SYDVKM. This CDR3 contains 18 residues. The CDR3, as DNA: TGTGCCAGCAGTTTACGGGCCTTGGGGGTGGCGTACCAAGAGACCCAGTACTTC. It translates to CASSLRALGVAYQETQYF. The full variable domain, rest sourced from reference TRBV28 and TRBJ2-5, is DVKVTQSSRYLVKRTGEKVFLECVQDMDHENMFWYRQDPGLGLRLIYFSYDVKMKEKGDIPEGYSVSREKKERFSLILESASTNQTSMYLCASSLRALGVAYQETQYFGPGTRLLVL.

V and J are TRBV29-1 and TRBJ2-7, with 9 positions matching TRBD2. Unmatched junction bases numbered 10, after V lost 7 bases and J lost 6 bases. There are 13 residues in the CDR3. The germline V gene has CDR1 SQVTM and CDR2 ANQGSEA. As DNA, the CDR3 is TGCAGCGCCGACCGGGCGGGAGGGCTCGAGCAGTACTTC. Protein product: CSADRAGGLEQYF.

The chain joins TRBV6-1 to TRBJ2-3; no firm D call. Trimming took off 6 bases at V and 2 bases at J, with 15 bases between the two ends. CDR3 size: 15 residues. CDR1 and CDR2 from the germline V gene are MNHNS and SASEGT. This chain's CDR3 is CASSSVGSNTDTQYF. The DNA of the CDR3 is TGTGCCAGCAGCTCGGTGGGATCAAACACAGATACGCAGTATTTT.

This clonotype was counted at least ten times. This sequence joins TRBV28 and TRBJ1-6, with 8 positions matching TRBD1. V was pared by 5 bases and J by 2 bases, with 5 bases of the junction left unmatched. Germline values: CDR1 MDHEN, CDR2 SYDVKM. The CDR3 extends over 16 amino acids. In DNA form, the CDR3 reads TGTGCCAGCAGTCCGACAGGGGAGGCCTATAATTCACCCCTCCACTTT. Amino acids: CASSPTGEAYNSPLHF.

This clonotype occurred many times. The chain carries TRBV12-3 or TRBV12-4 and TRBJ1-1; perhaps TRBD1 as D (6 bases). V shed 5 bases and J shed 3 bases, with 10 bases lying between them. CDR3 length equals 13 residues. This chain's CDR3 is CASSPTGYTEAFF. Written as DNA, the CDR3 is TGTGCCAGCAGTCCAACAGGGTACACTGAAGCTTTCTTT.

This chain links TRBV7-3 with TRBJ2-7, with 9 nucleotides matching TRBD2. The V gene end was trimmed by 2 bases and the J gene end by 6 bases; junction bases not matched to a gene: 8. In germline, CDR1 is SGHTA, CDR2 FQGTGA. The length of the CDR3 is 15 residues. CDR3 in amino acids: CASSLFSGRMGEQYF. In DNA form, the CDR3 reads TGTGCCAGCAGCTTATTTAGCGGGAGAATGGGCGAGCAGTACTTC.

This clonotype was seen at least ten times. As DNA, the CDR3 is TGTGCCAGCTCACCTCCCGGGACAGGGTTCGGAAACATTCAGTACTTC. It is translated as CASSPPGTGFGNIQYF. The gene calls are TRBV18 and TRBJ2-4; 9 bases agree with TRBD1. Germline V lookup: CDR1 KGHSH, CDR2 LQKENI. The CDR3 spans 16 residues. The trim removed 3 bases at V and 6 bases at J, leaving 9 bases unmatched. Full variable domain (missing parts from reference TRBV18 and TRBJ2-4): NAGVMQNPRHLVRRRGQEARLRCSPMKGHSHVYWYRQLPEEGLKFMVYLQKENIIDESGMPKERFSAEFPKEGPSILRIQQVVRGDSAAYFCASSPPGTGFGNIQYFGAGTRLSVL.

This clonotype was counted many times. The chain recombines TRBV28 with TRBJ1-1; D unresolved. V was pared by 5 bases and J by 0 bases, with 7 bases between. Germline V gene sequence: CDR1 MDHEN, CDR2 SYDVKM. The CDR3 loop spans 13 amino acids. CDR3 coding DNA: TGTGCCAGCAGTGCAAAAATGAACACTGAAGCTTTCTTT. It is translated as CASSAKMNTEAFF. The full variable domain, with the rest looked up from reference TRBV28 and TRBJ1-1, is DVKVTQSSRYLVKRTGEKVFLECVQDMDHENMFWYRQDPGLGLRLIYFSYDVKMKEKGDIPEGYSVSREKKERFSLILESASTNQTSMYLCASSAKMNTEAFFGQGTRLTVV.

The sample holds a few counts of this clonotype. Compared with germline, one end of the junction differs, possibly owing to a read error. The rearrangement uses TRBV7-7 and TRBJ2-2; tentatively, D is TRBD2 (5 bases). The CDR3 extends over 16 amino acids. From germline, CDR1 is SSHAT and CDR2 FNYEAQ (reference sequence). CDR3 sequence (DNA): TGTGCTAGCAGCTTTTCACTAGAGGTGAACACCGGGGAGCTGTTTTTT. Its translation: CASSFSLEVNTGELFF.

This clonotype was detected ten times or more. The genes are TRBV28 and TRBJ2-1, with TRBD2 matching over 7 bases. CDR3 length: 13 amino acids. In germline, CDR1 is MDHEN, CDR2 SYDVKM. Trimming cost V 5 bases and J 6 bases; bases outside gene matches: 4. Written as DNA, the CDR3 is TGTGCCAGCAGTCCGGGACTACGCAATGAGCAGTTCTTC. Protein product: CASSPGLRNEQFF.